This TCR beta chain was obtained from a study of CD8 T cells in ankylosing spondylitis. Study outcomes and limitations: The authors reported significant enrichment of disease-linked clones in matched ankylosing spondylitis synovial fluid. Prior literature has documented some motif variants in synovial fluid and blood from reactive arthritis. Blood from ankylosing spondylitis patients appeared to carry a characteristic eight-variant TCR beta motif.

There are 16 residues in the CDR3. Germline V gives CDR1 SGHRS, CDR2 YFSETQ. V was clipped by 6 bases and J by 4 bases; unmatched bases: 14. For this clonotype: As yet, its antigen is unknown.

As the method for making TCR beta libraries, quantitative 5'-RACE with molecular barcodes was used. Each CDR3 protein is one row after TCRdb ran MiXCR on the 5' RACE reads. The data hold 400,000 to 450,000 distinct CDR3 sequences, with more than 15% observed a single time. This sequence joins TRBV5-1 and TRBJ2-3, with 7 bases fitting TRBD2. The TCR originated in a male donor with ankylosing spondylitis. The sample taken for sequencing was blood, either unsorted or a sorted T cell fraction (not recorded which). The CDR3 loop reads CASNLIAGLGPDTQYF. CDR3 coding DNA: TGCGCCAGCAACCTCATAGCGGGTTTGGGCCCAGATACGCAGTATTTT.